Shown below are 15 T cell receptor beta chains from a single sample sequenced in a study of identical twins. A single record per CDR3 protein comes from TCRdb applying MiXCR to the 5' RACE reads. The table includes 1.5 million to 2 million distinct CDR3 sequences, under 35% detected once. Sequenced material: cord blood. These receptor sequences come from a newborn girl in good health.

The chain is built from TRBV20-1 and TRBJ1-5; unclear D gene. The V gene's germline CDR1 is DFQATT and CDR2 SNEGSKA (reference sequence). Trimming stripped 0 bases from V and 7 bases from J, with 10 bases between. The CDR3 totals 13 residues. In DNA form, the CDR3 reads TGCAGTGCTAGAGATTGGTTCGGGCAGCCCCAGCATTTT. Translation gives CSARDWFGQPQHF.

A few counts support this clonotype. This rearrangement joins TRBV3-1 to TRBJ2-1; D is uncertain. The CDR3 spans 13 residues. V shed 0 bases and J shed 5 bases, with 5 bases lying between them. The germline V gene encodes CDR1 LGHDT and CDR2 YNNKEL (reference sequence). The CDR3 protein is CASSQEIDNEQFF. CDR3 DNA: TGTGCCAGCAGCCAAGAGATCGACAATGAGCAGTTCTTC.

In its sample, this clonotype was seen a few times. The chain couples TRBV7-8 to TRBJ1-2; 9 positions match TRBD1. V shed 5 bases and J 2 bases; nucleotides not matched to a gene: 6. The length of the CDR3 is 15 residues. Germline CDR1 and CDR2: SGHVS and FQNEAQ. The CDR3 sequence is CASSARTGANYGYTF. DNA for the CDR3: TGTGCCAGCAGCGCCCGGACAGGGGCGAACTATGGCTACACCTTC.

The chain uses TRBV7-9 and TRBJ2-1, with 8 bases identical to TRBD1. J lost 7 bases, V lost 5 bases, and 13 bases had no gene match. The CDR3 sequence is 16 residues long. Germline V gene sequence: CDR1 SEHNR, CDR2 FQNEAQ (reference sequence). The CDR3 here is CASSPRTGKGFNEQFF. In DNA, the CDR3 is TGTGCCAGCAGCCCCCGGACAGGGAAAGGATTTAATGAGCAGTTCTTC.

The chain recombines TRBV7-9 with TRBJ1-2; no firm D call. V was shortened by 1 base and J by 4 bases, with 13 bases between the two germline ends. Germline CDR1 and CDR2: SEHNR and FQNEAQ (reference sequence). The CDR3 is 15 residues long. CDR3 amino acids: CASSLDGGSGYGYTF. In DNA, the CDR3 is TGTGCCAGCAGCTTAGACGGAGGGAGTGGCTATGGCTACACCTTC.

This clonotype was seen once. The chain links TRBV20-1 to TRBJ2-2, with 11 bases lining up with TRBD2. From germline, CDR1 is DFQATT and CDR2 SNEGSKA (reference sequence). Trimming cost V 6 bases and J 4 bases; bases outside gene matches: 7. The CDR3 contains 15 residues. This CDR3 reads CSAPRGTSGTGELFF. CDR3 sequence (DNA): TGCAGTGCCCCCCGGGGGACTAGCGGCACCGGGGAGCTGTTTTTT.

This clonotype came up many times. V gene TRBV12-3 or TRBV12-4 combines with J gene TRBJ2-7; 10 bases match TRBD2. Trimming took 7 bases from V and 4 from J; bases not matched to a gene: 7. The CDR3 is 14 residues long. CDR3 residues: CASTRTSGVYEQYF. The CDR3 DNA is TGTGCCAGCACAAGGACTAGCGGCGTTTACGAGCAGTACTTC.

The chain carries TRBV4-2 and TRBJ2-1; D not resolved. V shed 1 base and J shed 5 bases, with 15 bases lying between them. Germline CDR1 LGHNA, CDR2 YNFKEQ. The CDR3 is 16 amino acids. The CDR3 sequence is CASSQVVYPLDNEQFF. As DNA, the CDR3 is TGTGCCAGCAGCCAAGTCGTTTACCCCCTCGACAATGAGCAGTTCTTC.

V is TRBV15 and J is TRBJ1-5; D unclear. The CDR3 totals 16 residues. Trimming shortened V by 0 bases and J by 0 bases, and 9 bases separated the two germline ends. Germline V gene sequence: CDR1 LNHNV, CDR2 YYDKDF (reference sequence). The CDR3: CATSRDTAVSNQPQHF. The CDR3 nucleotides read TGTGCCACCAGCAGAGATACGGCAGTTAGCAATCAGCCCCAGCATTTT.

There are a few counts of this clonotype. The gene calls are TRBV29-1 and TRBJ2-1, with 12 bases that match TRBD2. Germline CDR1 SQVTM, CDR2 ANQGSEA. J lost 9 bases, V lost 8 bases, and 14 bases had no gene match. The CDR3 consists of 15 residues. The CDR3 spells CSPGILAGGRGEQFF. CDR3 DNA sequence: TGCAGCCCGGGGATCCTAGCGGGGGGGCGAGGTGAGCAGTTCTTC.

This chain connects TRBV20-1 to TRBJ2-5; TRBD2 matches at 8 bases. This CDR3 contains 16 residues. Germline lookup yields CDR1 DFQATT and CDR2 SNEGSKA (reference sequence). V was pared by 2 bases and J by 7 bases, with 15 bases of the junction left unmatched. The CDR3 sequence: CSARLPAGALRGTQYF. The CDR3 bases are TGCAGTGCTAGACTTCCAGCGGGGGCCTTGAGAGGGACCCAGTACTTC.

This clonotype was detected ten times or more. The chain has TRBV6-5 and TRBJ1-4, with a possible D match to TRBD1 (5 bases). With 2 bases removed from V and 7 bases from J, the gap between germline ends came to 8 bases. CDR3 length: 13 residues. CDR1 and CDR2 from the germline V gene are MNHEY and SVGAGI. CDR3 in DNA: TGTGCCAGCAGTTACGGGGCGGCTGAAAAACTGTTTTTT. It codes for CASSYGAAEKLFF.

This chain links TRBV28 with TRBJ2-3; 15 nucleotides line up with TRBD2. The CDR3 has 16 amino acids. The trim removed 8 bases at V and 3 bases at J, leaving 6 bases unmatched. Germline CDR1 is MDHEN and CDR2 is SYDVKM. The CDR3 region has the DNA TGTGCCAGCTTCCCGGGACTAGCGGGAGGAACAGATACGCAGTATTTT. This translates into CASFPGLAGGTDTQYF.

With regard to this clonotype: Sequence at one end of the junction differs from germline and may be a read error. This chain joins TRBV27 and TRBJ2-1; no definite D call. Germline V gene data show CDR1 as MNHEY and CDR2 as SMNVEV (reference sequence). This CDR3 comprises 14 residues. The CDR3 nucleotides read TGTACCAGCAGCTTCCCTAGCTCCTACAATGAGCAGTTCTTC. It codes for CTSSFPSSYNEQFF.

This clonotype was detected a few times. This chain uses TRBV2 with TRBJ2-5; no definite D call. V was pared by 3 bases and J by 3 bases, with 11 bases between. CDR1 and CDR2 from the germline V gene are SNHLY and FYNNEI. The CDR3 runs 14 residues. The chain's CDR3 is CASSERLYKETQYF. CDR3 DNA sequence: TGTGCCAGCAGTGAGCGCCTATATAAAGAGACCCAGTACTTC.